This T cell receptor beta chain was recovered during a study of blood T cell repertoires in COVID-19 (TCRdb year 2020). Regarding the research as a whole: Collaborator samples came from the United States, Italy and Spain and covered acute and convalescent phases of COVID-19. The material from the prospective study consisted of cDNA or gDNA derived from T cells, B-cell-depleted T cells, or PBMCs. Deeply sampled blood TCRbeta repertoires from subjects exposed to, actively infected with, or recovered from COVID-19 were included in the dataset. A freely available public database, intended as a resource for researchers studying the immune response to SARS-CoV-2, is where the repertoires were released. The samples were drawn from the first 160 participants of the ongoing ImmuneRACE study and from 950 to 1,500 subjects provided by 6 global collaborators. A de-identified subject ID, COVID-19 status, age in years and sex were almost always included in the sample metadata. Where available, HLA class I and class II types were taken from metadata supplied by the sample provider and were not determined by assay-based typing.

TCRbeta CDR3 regions were amplified from genomic DNA by means of the immunoSEQ Assay, a bias-controlled multiplex PCR. Under the source paper's analysis protocol: The number of nucleated cells in each sample was estimated by amplification of reference gene primers within the assay. To quantify the absolute abundance of each unique TCRbeta CDR3 rearrangement, sequence reads were collapsed and filtered. For each sample, productive Simpson clonality was calculated by taking the square root of Simpson's diversity index across productive rearrangements. In its TCRdb copy, this immuneACCESS table keeps in-frame sequences only and misses some clones. Where compared with another copy, unresolved V genes explain less than half of these, and the others have no known cause. V, J and clone size reflect that table, while D and trimming were determined from the DNA. The sample table contains 250,000 to 350,000 clones; only one count was recorded for about 85% of them. Together, the top ten hold around 5.9% of the sample.

In the prospective study, participants were 18 to 89 years old, resided in about two dozen geographic areas of the United States, and were enrolled through a virtual design. To assign participants to cohorts, the prospective study relied on clinical history that participants themselves reported in a screening survey and a study questionnaire. ImmuneRACE Cohort 3 recovered participants were defined by two consecutive negative NP/OP PCR tests, healthcare professional clearance, or symptom resolution. In the prospective study, whole blood, serum and a nasopharyngeal or oropharyngeal swab were collected from each participant by mobile phlebotomists. Additional blood draws and questionnaires over an approximately 2-month period could optionally be provided by prospective study participants. Before DNA extraction, prospective study blood samples were shipped either frozen or at room temperature. Results the study describes overall, beyond this receptor: How much clinical and demographic metadata was included differed by source and by participant, and the metadata was provided uncurated.

The germline V gene encodes CDR1 MNHEY and CDR2 SMNVEV (reference sequence). There are 14 amino acids in the CDR3, from cysteine to phenylalanine inclusive. Of the read, only the CDR3 DNA is kept; its 42 bases are in frame from base 1. Deletion took 2 bases off V and 0 bases off J, with a span of 5 bases between the germline ends. Comment on this clone: Its antigen remains unidentified. Per-base quality was not reported, and no clone a single base away is much larger than it.

Sequencing was carried out using PBMCs or T cells enriched from blood (not recorded which). The chain joins TRBV27 to TRBJ1-3, with an unclear D gene assignment. The sequence came from a woman aged 30 to 39 who had recovered from COVID-19. The CDR3 reads CASSLGFSGNTIYF. The nucleotides read TGTGCCAGCAGTTTAGGCTTCTCTGGAAACACCATATATTTT.